This T cell receptor beta chain was obtained from a study of cytomegalovirus exposure and HLA in healthy donors (dated by TCRdb to the late 2010s). Describing the broader study: An earlier analysis of a few hundred of the donors reported around 280 Gb of sequence data and roughly 120 million unique TCR beta sequences obtained from about 180 million T cells. Donor age, sex, ethnicity and CMV serostatus were compiled together with the repertoire data. All discovery cohort repertoires had been generated using a single sequencing platform. Several DR-DQ haplotypes were treated as single units for association and clustering because of strong linkage in the cohort. HLA typing included class I and class II loci at four-digit resolution. The later analysis used no new phenotypic data to find candidate immune exposures, relying instead on TCR beta sequences and their occurrence across donors. The study aimed to test whether signatures of past pathogen exposure could be identified by cataloging public T cell receptors. The T cell repertoires of some 670 subjects were profiled by immunosequencing and related to cytomegalovirus serostatus. Among about 400 genotyped donors of the cohort, an average of around 250,000 unique TCR beta nucleotide sequences was sequenced per donor, of which roughly 17% were non-productive. Of the approximately 370 genotyped donors, over 80% were placed in the genetic ancestry cluster associated with self-reported Caucasian donors. Roughly 310 gigabases of sequencing data and approximately 85 million unique TCR sequences were included in an early release covering several hundred HLA-typed donors. A later genetic analysis took genome-wide SNP genotypes for about three fifths of the 666 donors and used that subset as a discovery cohort. To predict cytomegalovirus infection status, the study brought together high-throughput TCR immunosequencing, statistical association of individual TCRs with disease status, and machine learning. In a later analysis, previously published TCR beta repertoires from about 670 donors were re-analyzed and high-resolution HLA genotyping was added so that TCR occurrence patterns could be studied. An earlier analysis of some 500 of the donors used high-throughput TCR beta sequencing to judge whether each TCR beta V gene segment behaved as functional or pseudogenic. Typing coverage varied by locus: 629-630 donors for A, B, C, DRB1 and DQB1; approximately 500 for DQA1; approximately 610 for DPA1; around 450 for DPB1. Besides the first cohort of more than 650 subjects, a separate validation cohort made up of over 100 different subjects was used. What the authors observed across the whole study: Because some donors lacked HLA typing at each locus, the association tests relied only on the typed subset. When HLA alleles, especially DR and DQ, strongly co-occurred, attributing TCR associations to individual alleles was difficult. In an earlier analysis of about 600 of the donors, most TCR beta V segments appeared in productive rearrangements about 87% or about 30% of the time, broadly matching IMGT annotations. Some IMGT-functional V segments, including TRBV6-2 and TRBV6-3, could not be distinguished by the 87-base-pair reads and were therefore excluded. Over 15 rarely observed V segments, including chromosome 9 orphons, were excluded from the earlier analysis of just under 600 of the donors because counts were too low. A cluster of highly shared sequence variants was judged likely to represent a technical artifact of the sequencing pipeline. According to the authors, the approach could potentially be generalized to other disease states and immunological phenotypes. In vitro tests confirmed that a few of the cytomegalovirus-associated TCR beta chains recognize cytomegalovirus antigens. The classifier was reported to diagnose cytomegalovirus status with high specificity and sensitivity in both the original and validation cohorts. Across donors, most TCR sequences were observed very rarely, whereas some public TCRs were present in many individuals. Compared with the 666-donor mean, donors in an Asian-associated ancestry cluster had fewer N-insertions in productive TCRs, according to a later genetic analysis. In a later analysis, several top co-occurrence clusters were reported to appear linked to parvovirus B19, influenza, CMV and Epstein-Barr virus. In a later analysis, HLA-associated TCR beta chains showed more clonal expansion and lower generation probabilities than non-associated chains that were equally common. In this cohort, only TCR beta chains were sequenced, and detectable features were limited by the absence of alpha or paired-chain data. In the study, roughly 160 TCR beta chains were listed as associated with cytomegalovirus. Most CMV-associated TCR beta chains appeared to be HLA-restricted in a later analysis, and the HLA associations seemed to be driven largely by CMV exposure. Sequencing depth was assumed to be roughly uniform across donors in the presence/absence analyses, though that assumption may not hold. According to a later analysis, TCR association rates differed among HLA loci, with DRB1 alleles showing the most associated TCRs and HLA-C alleles showing the fewest. V-gene and J-gene trimming of TCR beta chains was associated with a missense DCLRE1C variant in a later genetic analysis, and the association was replicated in an independent cohort. For the cohort, immune exposure information was limited to CMV serostatus. Linkage disequilibrium might explain the correlated functional status among segregating V segments, but an unknown experimental factor could not be excluded. In a later analysis, some 17,000 TCR beta sequences were associated with specific HLA alleles at a false discovery rate of 0.05. A further reported finding was that TCR beta sequences accurately predicted the HLA-A and HLA-B alleles for most subjects in the first cohort.

V is cut back by 3 bases and J by 5 bases, with 11 bases in the junction unmatched. From a lookup of the germline V gene, CDR1 and CDR2 are KGHSH and LQKENI. Counted from cysteine to phenylalanine, this CDR3 has 16 amino acids. The entry retains the CDR3 DNA only, 48 bases that are in frame from base 1. The library was made by the immunoSEQ multiplex PCR assay. A mixture of 60 forward primers for TCR Vbeta segments and 13 reverse primers for TCR Jbeta segments was used in the multiplex PCR. The CDR3 region of rearranged TCR beta genes was amplified from genomic DNA by a multiplex PCR assay. The amplified TCR beta libraries were sequenced on the Illumina HiSeq System as 87-base-pair reads. Per the authors' processing: In a later analysis, 80 million or so unique TCR beta chains were counted across the 650 to 700 repertoires, and approximately 9.9 million of these chains were shared by at least two donors. To remove PCR and sequencing errors, raw reads were error-corrected and collapsed into unique sequences using a nearest-neighbor algorithm that merged closely related sequences. To assign V, D and J gene segments, CDR3 sequences were aligned to IMGT reference sequences. For a sequence to be retained, at least a six-nucleotide match to both a V gene segment and a J gene segment was required. A rearrangement was called productive if the CDR3 had no stop codons and remained in frame with V and J, and every other rearrangement was called non-productive. CDR3 was defined by IMGT convention, running from the second conserved V-encoded cysteine to the conserved J-encoded phenylalanine. In an earlier analysis of approximately 590 of the donors, sequences lacking an unambiguous match to a single V gene segment were excluded. An earlier analysis of fewer than 750 of the donors classified V segments as functional when productive rearrangements were above 56.7% and as segregating when the standard deviation between donors was above 5%. A statistical classification framework was built for diagnosing cytomegalovirus status from the catalog of TCR beta chain sequences. In a later analysis, TCR nucleotide sequences were compared against IMGT/GENE-DB human TR gene sequences so that V and J genes could be assigned. In a later analysis, CDR3 sequences and most-parsimonious VDJ recombination scenarios were assigned using the TCRdist pipeline. In a later analysis, every TCR beta chain was defined by the combination of its CDR3 amino acid sequence and its V-gene family, and reads without a unique V-gene family were dropped. A later analysis removed several hundred highly shared, low-generation-probability nucleotide sequences to deal with suspected cross-contamination and a sequencing artifact. In a later analysis, a clonal expansion index for each public chain was calculated from normalized within-repertoire ranks of inferred template counts. Generation probabilities in a later analysis came from a VDJ recombination model fitted to out-of-frame rearrangements, and those results were checked against IGoR. Hypergeometric tests were used in a later analysis to score TCR-TCR, TCR-HLA and TCR-CMV co-occurrence, with a repertoire-size bias correction applied to the TCR pairs. To estimate false discovery rates, a later analysis permuted the HLA or CMV assignments 20 times. In a later analysis, co-occurring TCRs were grouped with DBSCAN, and TCRdist sequence similarity was added when clustering was performed within HLA-allele-positive subsets. Repertoires with fewer than 30,000 or more than 120,000 public chains, plus five repertoires with anomalous nucleotide sharing, were excluded from co-occurrence clustering. Drawn from immuneACCESS, this table holds only the in-frame rearrangements with V and J called that TCRdb kept. Clones are partly lost; checked studies trace under half to an unresolved V gene and leave the rest unexplained. That table gives V, J and clone size, and the DNA gave D and trimming. Across this sample there are around 140,000 clones, with more than 75% seen only once. Jointly, the top ten make up around 5.2% of the sample.

The cohort consisted of some 670 healthy bone marrow donors. At the time of sampling, every cohort member was nominally healthy, though immune exposures that went unrecorded were likely present. The donor was CMV seronegative and was included in the group of under 450 seronegative cohort members. A peripheral blood sample was collected from each donor, and TCR beta sequencing was performed on peripheral blood mononuclear cells. Genomic DNA was extracted from the blood cell samples with the Qiagen DNeasy Blood Extraction Kit. This clone was observed once. What antigen it recognizes has not been identified. Per-nucleotide qualities are absent, and no much larger clonotype sits a single base away.

Sequencing used PBMCs. The sequence was collected from a woman aged 30 to 39 in good health and CMV-seronegative. The rearranged chain carries TRBV18 and TRBJ1-2; the junction holds 8 bases that match TRBD1. The base sequence is TGTGCCAGCTCACCCATTGGACAGGGAGGATATTATGGCTACACCTTC. Its coded protein is CASSPIGQGGYYGYTF.